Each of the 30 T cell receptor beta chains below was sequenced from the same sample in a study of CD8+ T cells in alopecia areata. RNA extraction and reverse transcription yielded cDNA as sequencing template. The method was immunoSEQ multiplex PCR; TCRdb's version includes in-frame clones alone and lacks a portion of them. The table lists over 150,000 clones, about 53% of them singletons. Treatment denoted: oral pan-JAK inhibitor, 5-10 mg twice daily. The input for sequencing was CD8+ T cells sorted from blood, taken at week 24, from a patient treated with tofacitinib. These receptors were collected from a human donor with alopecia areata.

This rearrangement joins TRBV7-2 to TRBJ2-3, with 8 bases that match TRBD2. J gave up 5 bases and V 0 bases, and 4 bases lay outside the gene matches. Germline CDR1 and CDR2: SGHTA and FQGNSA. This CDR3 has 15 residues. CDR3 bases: TGTGCCAGCAGCTTAGCCGGGGGGGCTGGAGATACGCAGTATTTT. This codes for CASSLAGGAGDTQYF. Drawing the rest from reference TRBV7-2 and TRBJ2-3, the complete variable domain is GAGVSQSPSNKVTEKGKDVELRCDPISGHTALYWYRQSLGQGLEFLIYFQGNSAPDKSGLPSDRFSAERTGGSVSTLTIQRTQQEDSAVYLCASSLAGGAGDTQYFGPGTRLTVL.

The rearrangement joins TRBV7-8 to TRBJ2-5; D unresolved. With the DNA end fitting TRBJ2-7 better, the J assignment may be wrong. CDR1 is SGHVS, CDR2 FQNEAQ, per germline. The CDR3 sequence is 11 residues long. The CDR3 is CASSLNYEQYF. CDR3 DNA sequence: TGTGCCAGCAGTTTAAACTACGAGCAGTACTTC.

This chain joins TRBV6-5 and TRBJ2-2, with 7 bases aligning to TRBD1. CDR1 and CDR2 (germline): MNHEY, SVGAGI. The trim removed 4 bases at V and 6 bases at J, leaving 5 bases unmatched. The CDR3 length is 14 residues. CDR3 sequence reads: CASSSGGSAGELFF. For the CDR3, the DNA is TGTGCCAGCAGTTCAGGGGGATCGGCCGGGGAGCTGTTTTTT.

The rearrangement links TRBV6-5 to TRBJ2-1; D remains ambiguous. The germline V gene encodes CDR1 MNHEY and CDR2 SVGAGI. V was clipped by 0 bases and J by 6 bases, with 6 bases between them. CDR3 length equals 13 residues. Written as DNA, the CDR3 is TGTGCCAGCAGTTACTCTCCGGGCAATGAGCAGTTCTTC. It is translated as CASSYSPGNEQFF.

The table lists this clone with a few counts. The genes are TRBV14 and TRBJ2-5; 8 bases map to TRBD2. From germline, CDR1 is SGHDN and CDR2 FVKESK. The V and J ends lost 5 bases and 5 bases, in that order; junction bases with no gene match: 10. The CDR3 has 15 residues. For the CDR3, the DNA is TGTGCCAGCAGCTCCCGCGGGACTAGTGCGGAGACCCAGTACTTC. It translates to CASSSRGTSAETQYF.

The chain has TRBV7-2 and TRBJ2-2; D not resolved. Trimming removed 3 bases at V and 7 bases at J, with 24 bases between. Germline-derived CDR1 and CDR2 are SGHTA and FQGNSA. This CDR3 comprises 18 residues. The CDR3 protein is CASSFRRSSPNGGGELFF. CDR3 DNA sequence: TGTGCCAGCAGCTTCAGGCGGTCTTCGCCCAACGGTGGCGGGGAGCTGTTTTTT.

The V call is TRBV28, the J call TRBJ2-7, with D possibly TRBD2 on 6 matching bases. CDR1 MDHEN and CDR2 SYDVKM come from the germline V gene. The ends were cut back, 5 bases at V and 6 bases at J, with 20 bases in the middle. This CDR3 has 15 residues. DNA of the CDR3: TGTGCCAGCAGTGCGATAACCGGGCGGAGGGGCGAGCAGTACTTC. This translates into CASSAITGRRGEQYF.

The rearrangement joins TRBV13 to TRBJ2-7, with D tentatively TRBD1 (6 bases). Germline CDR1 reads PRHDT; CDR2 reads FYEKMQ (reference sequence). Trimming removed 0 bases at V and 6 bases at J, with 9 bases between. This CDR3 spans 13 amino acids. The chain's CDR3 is CASSLGAGVEQYF. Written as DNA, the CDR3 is TGTGCCAGCAGCTTAGGCGCAGGGGTCGAGCAGTACTTC.

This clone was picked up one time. CDR3: CASSANRQGWLPGGYTF. In DNA, the CDR3 is TGTGCCAGCAGCGCCAATAGACAGGGTTGGTTGCCGGGTGGCTACACCTTC. The rearrangement links TRBV9 to TRBJ1-2; 7 nucleotides line up with TRBD1. The ends lost 3 bases at V and 7 bases at J; junction bases unmatched: 18. Per germline, CDR1 SGDLS and CDR2 YYNGEE. The CDR3 is 17 amino acids.

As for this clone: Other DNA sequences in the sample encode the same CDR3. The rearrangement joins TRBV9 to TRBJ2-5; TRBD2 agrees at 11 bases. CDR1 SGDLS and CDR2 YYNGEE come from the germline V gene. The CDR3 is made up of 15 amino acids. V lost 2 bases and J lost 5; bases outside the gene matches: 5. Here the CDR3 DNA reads TGTGCCAGCAGCGTGGTAGCGGGGGGGCAGGAGACCCAGTACTTC. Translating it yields CASSVVAGGQETQYF.

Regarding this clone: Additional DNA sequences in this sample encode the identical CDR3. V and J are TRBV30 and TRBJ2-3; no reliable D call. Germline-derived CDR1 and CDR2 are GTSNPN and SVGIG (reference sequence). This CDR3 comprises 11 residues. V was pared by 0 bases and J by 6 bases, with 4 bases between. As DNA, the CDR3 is TGTGCCTGGAGTGTAGGGGATACGCAGTATTTT. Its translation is CAWSVGDTQYF.

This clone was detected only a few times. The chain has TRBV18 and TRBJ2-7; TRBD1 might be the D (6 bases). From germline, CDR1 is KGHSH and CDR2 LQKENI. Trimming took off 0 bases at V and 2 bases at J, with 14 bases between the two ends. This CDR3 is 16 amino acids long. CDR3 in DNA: TGTGCCAGCTCACCACCCCCCGGGACAACCACCTACGAGCAGTACTTC. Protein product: CASSPPPGTTTYEQYF.

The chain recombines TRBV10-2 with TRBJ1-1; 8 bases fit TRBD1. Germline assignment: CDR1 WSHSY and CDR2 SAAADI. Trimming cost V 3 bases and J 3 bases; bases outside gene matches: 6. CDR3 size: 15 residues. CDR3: CASSDPGTGYTEAFF. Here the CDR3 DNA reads TGCGCCAGCAGTGACCCAGGGACAGGTTACACTGAAGCTTTCTTT.

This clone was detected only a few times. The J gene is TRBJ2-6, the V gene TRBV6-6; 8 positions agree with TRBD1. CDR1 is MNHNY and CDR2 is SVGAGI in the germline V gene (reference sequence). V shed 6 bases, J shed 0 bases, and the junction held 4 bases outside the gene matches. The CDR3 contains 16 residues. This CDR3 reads CASRGQGRSGANVLTF. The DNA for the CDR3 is TGTGCCAGCAGAGGACAGGGACGCTCTGGGGCCAACGTCCTGACTTTC.

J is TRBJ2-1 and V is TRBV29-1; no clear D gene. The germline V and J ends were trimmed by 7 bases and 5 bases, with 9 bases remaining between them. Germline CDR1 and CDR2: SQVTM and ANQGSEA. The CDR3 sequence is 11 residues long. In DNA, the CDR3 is TGCAGCGCCCTGATTAACAATGAGCAGTTCTTC. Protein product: CSALINNEQFF.

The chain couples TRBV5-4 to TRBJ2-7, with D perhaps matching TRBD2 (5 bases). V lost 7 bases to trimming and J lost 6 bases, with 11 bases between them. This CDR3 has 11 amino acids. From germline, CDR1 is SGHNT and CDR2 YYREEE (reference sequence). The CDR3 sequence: CASSTSGEQYF. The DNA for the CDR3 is TGTGCCAGCTCGACGAGCGGCGAGCAGTACTTC.

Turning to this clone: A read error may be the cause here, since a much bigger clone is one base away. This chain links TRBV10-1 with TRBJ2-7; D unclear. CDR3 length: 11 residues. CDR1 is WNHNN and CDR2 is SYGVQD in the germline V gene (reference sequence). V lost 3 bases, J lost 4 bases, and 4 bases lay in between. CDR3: CASSDGYEQYF. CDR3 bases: TGCGCCAGCAGTGATGGGTACGAGCAGTACTTC.

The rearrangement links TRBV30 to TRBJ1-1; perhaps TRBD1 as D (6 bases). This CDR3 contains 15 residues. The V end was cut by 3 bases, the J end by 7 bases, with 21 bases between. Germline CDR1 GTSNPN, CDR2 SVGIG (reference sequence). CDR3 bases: TGTGCCTGGAGCGCTCCGGGACAACTAATTTATGAAGCTTTCTTT. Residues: CAWSAPGQLIYEAFF.

As DNA, the CDR3 is TGTGCCAGCAGTTCCCTCGACAGGGGGCTCACTGAAGCTTTCTTT. It encodes CASSSLDRGLTEAFF. The rearrangement uses TRBV27 and TRBJ1-1, with TRBD1 matching 10 bases. With V trimmed by 4 bases and J by 4 bases, 6 bases remained unmatched. CDR3 length: 15 residues. CDR1 MNHEY and CDR2 SMNVEV come from the germline V gene (reference sequence).

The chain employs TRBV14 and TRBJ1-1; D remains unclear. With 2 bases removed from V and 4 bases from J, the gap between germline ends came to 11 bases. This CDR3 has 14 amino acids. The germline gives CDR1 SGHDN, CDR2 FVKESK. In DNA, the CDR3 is TGTGCCAGCAGCCAAACACAGAGAGGCACTGAAGCTTTCTTT. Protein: CASSQTQRGTEAFF.

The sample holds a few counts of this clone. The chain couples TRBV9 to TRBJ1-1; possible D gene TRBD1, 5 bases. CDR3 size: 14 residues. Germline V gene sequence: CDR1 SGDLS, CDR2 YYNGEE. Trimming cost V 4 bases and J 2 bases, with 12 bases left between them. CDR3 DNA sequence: TGTGCCAGCAGCCCCTCAACAGGCAACACTGAAGCTTTCTTT. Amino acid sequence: CASSPSTGNTEAFF.

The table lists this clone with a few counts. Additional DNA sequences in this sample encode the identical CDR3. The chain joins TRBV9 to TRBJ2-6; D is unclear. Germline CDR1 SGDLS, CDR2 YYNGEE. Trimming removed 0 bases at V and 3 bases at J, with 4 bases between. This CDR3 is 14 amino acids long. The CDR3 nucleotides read TGTGCCAGCAGCGTAGGTAGTGGGGCCAACGTCCTGACTTTC. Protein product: CASSVGSGANVLTF. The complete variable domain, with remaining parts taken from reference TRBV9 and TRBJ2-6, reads DSGVTQTPKHLITATGQRVTLRCSPRSGDLSVYWYQQSLDQGLQFLIQYYNGEERAKGNILERFSAQQFPDLHSELNLSSLELGDSALYFCASSVGSGANVLTFGAGSRLTVL.

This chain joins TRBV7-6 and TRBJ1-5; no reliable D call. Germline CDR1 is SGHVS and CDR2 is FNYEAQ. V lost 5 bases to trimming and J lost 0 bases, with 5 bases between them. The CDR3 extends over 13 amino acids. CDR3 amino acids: CASSPDSNQPQHF. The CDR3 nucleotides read TGTGCCAGCAGCCCAGATAGCAATCAGCCCCAGCATTTT.

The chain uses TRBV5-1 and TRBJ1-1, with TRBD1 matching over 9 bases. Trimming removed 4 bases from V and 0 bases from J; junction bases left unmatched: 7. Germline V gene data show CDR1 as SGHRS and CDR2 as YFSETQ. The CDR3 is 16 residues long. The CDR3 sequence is CASSGTGQGLNTEAFF. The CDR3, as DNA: TGCGCCAGCAGCGGAACGGGACAGGGTTTGAACACTGAAGCTTTCTTT.

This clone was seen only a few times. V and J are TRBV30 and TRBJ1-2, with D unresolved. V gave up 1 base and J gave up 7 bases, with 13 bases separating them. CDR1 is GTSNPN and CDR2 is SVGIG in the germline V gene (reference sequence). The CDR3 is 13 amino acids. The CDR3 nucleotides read TGTGCCTGGAGTGATTCTGCAGTTGGTGGCTACACCTTC. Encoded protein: CAWSDSAVGGYTF.

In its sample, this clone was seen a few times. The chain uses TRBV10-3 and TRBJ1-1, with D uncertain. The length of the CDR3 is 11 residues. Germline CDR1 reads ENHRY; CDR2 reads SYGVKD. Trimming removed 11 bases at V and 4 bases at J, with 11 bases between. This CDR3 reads CASLSSTEAFF. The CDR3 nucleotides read TGTGCCTCGTTATCCTCCACTGAAGCTTTCTTT.

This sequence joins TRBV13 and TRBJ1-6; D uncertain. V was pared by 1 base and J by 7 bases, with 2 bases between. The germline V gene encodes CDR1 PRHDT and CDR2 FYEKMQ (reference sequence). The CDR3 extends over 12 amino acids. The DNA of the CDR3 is TGTGCCAGCAGCTTAGAGAATTCACCCCTCCACTTT. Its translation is CASSLENSPLHF. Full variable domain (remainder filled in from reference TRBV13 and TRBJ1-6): AAGVIQSPRHLIKEKRETATLKCYPIPRHDTVYWYQQGPGQDPQFLISFYEKMQSDKGSIPDRFSAQQFSDYHSELNMSSLELGDSALYFCASSLENSPLHFGNGTRLTVT.

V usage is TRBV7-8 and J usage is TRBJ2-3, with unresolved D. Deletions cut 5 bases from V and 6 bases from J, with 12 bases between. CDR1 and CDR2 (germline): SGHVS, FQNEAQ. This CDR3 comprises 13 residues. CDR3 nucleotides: TGTGCCAGCAGCCTCGCGCTGGGGGATACGCAGTATTTT. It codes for CASSLALGDTQYF. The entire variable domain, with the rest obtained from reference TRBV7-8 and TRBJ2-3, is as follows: GAGVSQSPRYKVAKRGQDVALRCDPISGHVSLFWYQQALGQGPEFLTYFQNEAQLDKSGLPSDRFFAERPEGSVSTLKIQRTQQEDSAVYLCASSLALGDTQYFGPGTRLTVL.

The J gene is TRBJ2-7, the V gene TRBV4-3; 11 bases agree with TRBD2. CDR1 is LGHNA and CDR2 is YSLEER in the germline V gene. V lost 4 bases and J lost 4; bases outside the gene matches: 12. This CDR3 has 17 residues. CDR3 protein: CASSRGRTSGGFYEQYF. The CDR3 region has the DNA TGCGCCAGCAGCCGAGGGCGTACTAGCGGGGGATTTTACGAGCAGTACTTC.

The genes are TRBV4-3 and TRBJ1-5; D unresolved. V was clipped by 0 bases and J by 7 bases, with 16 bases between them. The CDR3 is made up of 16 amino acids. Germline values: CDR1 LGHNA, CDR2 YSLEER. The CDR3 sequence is CASSQDYRALGQPQHF. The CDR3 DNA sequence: TGCGCCAGCAGCCAAGATTATCGGGCATTGGGCCAGCCCCAGCATTTT.